This entry lists 12 T cell receptor beta chains sequenced from one sample in a study of early T cells in non-severe SARS-CoV-2 infection. TCRdb recomputed calls from the 5' RACE reads with MiXCR, one row per CDR3 protein. Of 70,000 or so distinct CDR3 sequences listed, about a tenth are singletons. Sequencing was performed on whole blood. The receptors derive from an adult who was a healthcare worker with PCR-confirmed SARS-CoV-2 infection or an uninfected control (not recorded which).

This clonotype was detected many times. V usage is TRBV5-4 and J usage is TRBJ2-7, with D possibly TRBD1 on 5 matching bases. CDR1 is SGHNT, CDR2 YYREEE, per germline (reference sequence). The V end was cut by 3 bases, the J end by 5 bases, with 18 bases between. This CDR3 has 15 residues. The CDR3 loop reads CASSSSRGQGHEQYF. CDR3 nucleotide sequence: TGTGCCAGCAGCTCATCCCGTGGTCAGGGCCACGAGCAGTACTTC.

This clonotype has more than one count but fewer than ten. V gene TRBV28 combines with J gene TRBJ2-3; 7 bases line up with TRBD1. Germline assignment: CDR1 MDHEN and CDR2 SYDVKM. There are 13 residues in the CDR3. With V trimmed by 2 bases and J by 4 bases, 0 bases remained unmatched. CDR3 sequence: CASSLGQADTQYF. The DNA of the CDR3 is TGTGCCAGCAGTTTAGGACAGGCAGATACGCAGTATTTT.

This chain joins TRBV4-3 and TRBJ1-2, with 7 positions matching TRBD1. Germline lookup yields CDR1 LGHNA and CDR2 YSLEER. V lost 0 bases and J lost 3; bases outside the gene matches: 4. This CDR3 is built from 15 residues. CDR3: CASSQDFTGDYGYTF. The CDR3 coding sequence is TGCGCCAGCAGCCAAGATTTTACAGGGGACTATGGCTACACCTTC.

This clonotype was observed many times. The rearrangement links TRBV7-9 to TRBJ2-1; maybe TRBD2 (5 bases). The V end was cut by 2 bases, the J end by 8 bases, with 13 bases between. Germline CDR1 reads SEHNR; CDR2 reads FQNEAQ (reference sequence). The CDR3 has 14 residues. The DNA for the CDR3 is TGTGCCAGCAGCTTAACTAGTTCTTCCTATGAGCAGTTCTTC. Its translation is CASSLTSSSYEQFF.

This clonotype has a handful of counts. J is TRBJ2-1 and V is TRBV7-2; no firm D call. CDR1 and CDR2 from the germline V gene are SGHTA and FQGNSA. The length of the CDR3 is 14 residues. V gave up 5 bases and J gave up 6 bases, with 14 bases separating them. The CDR3, as DNA: TGTGCCAGCAGCCCCTCGCGAGGAGTCAATGAGCAGTTCTTC. Translation gives CASSPSRGVNEQFF.

The chain is built from TRBV7-3 and TRBJ2-3; TRBD2 is a possible D gene (6 bases). The germline CDR1 and CDR2 sequences are SGHTA and FQGTGA. This CDR3 has 15 residues. The germline V and J ends were trimmed by 5 bases and 1 base, with 13 bases remaining between them. CDR3 DNA: TGTGCCAGCAGCATTAGCGGAGGGGGCACAGATACGCAGTATTTT. Residues: CASSISGGGTDTQYF.

This clonotype came up a few times. The missing conserved phenylalanine or tryptophan at the end of this CDR3 makes a read error likely. This chain joins TRBV18 and TRBJ1-1, with 9 bases aligning to TRBD1. Germline-derived CDR1 and CDR2 are KGHSH and LQKENI. J gave up 10 bases and V 2 bases, and 8 bases lay outside the gene matches. The CDR3 loop spans 14 amino acids. In DNA form, the CDR3 reads TGTGCCAGCTCACCATCCGGGACAGGGATGGGAGCTTTCCTT. It specifies CASSPSGTGMGAFL.

The J gene is TRBJ2-7, the V gene TRBV3-1; TRBD2 matches at 8 bases. This CDR3 is 14 amino acids long. Germline V gene sequence: CDR1 LGHDT, CDR2 YNNKEL (reference sequence). Losses at the gene ends were 2 bases for V and 6 bases for J; bases not matched to a gene: 6. CDR3 region: CASSQTSGSVEQYF. The CDR3 nucleotides read TGTGCCAGCAGCCAAACCAGCGGGAGTGTCGAGCAGTACTTC.

The V call is TRBV4-2, the J call TRBJ2-2; the match to TRBD2 covers 8 bases. The germline V gene encodes CDR1 LGHNA and CDR2 YNFKEQ. Trimming cost V 0 bases and J 4 bases; bases outside gene matches: 7. The CDR3 runs 17 residues. DNA for the CDR3: TGTGCCAGCAGCCAAGATCCCAGCGGGAGTGGCACCGGGGAGCTGTTTTTT. This encodes CASSQDPSGSGTGELFF.

This clonotype was detected a few times. The V gene is TRBV10-3, the J gene TRBJ1-1; TRBD1 is a possible D gene (6 bases). The CDR3 spans 14 residues. CDR1 ENHRY and CDR2 SYGVKD come from the germline V gene. V dropped 5 bases and J dropped 1 base, with 11 bases sitting between them. CDR3 DNA sequence: TGTGCCATCAGTATCCAACAGGGGAACACTGAAGCTTTCTTT. Its protein is CAISIQQGNTEAFF.

This chain connects TRBV20-1 to TRBJ2-1, with 8 bases fitting TRBD2. CDR3 length: 16 amino acids. V lost 0 bases and J lost 1; bases outside the gene matches: 5. CDR1 and CDR2 (germline): DFQATT, SNEGSKA (reference sequence). CDR3 sequence: CSAREMTSASYNEQFF. CDR3 in DNA: TGCAGTGCTAGAGAGATGACTAGCGCATCCTACAATGAGCAGTTCTTC.

This clonotype has a handful of counts. V and J are TRBV27 and TRBJ2-5, with 12 positions matching TRBD1. The CDR3 is made up of 16 amino acids. Germline CDR1 reads MNHEY; CDR2 reads SMNVEV (reference sequence). The junction had 2 bases not matched to a gene; V was cut back by 1 base and J by 2 bases. The CDR3 DNA is TGTGCCAGCAGTTTATGGGGACAGGGGGCTCAAGAGACCCAGTACTTC. It specifies CASSLWGQGAQETQYF.